These 17 T cell receptor beta chains were sequenced from one sample in a study of human T cells and chemical hapten exposure. Time point given: healthy volunteer bleed at 2 weeks. Researchers extracted total RNA from unfractionated whole blood. One entry per CDR3 protein results from TCRdb running MiXCR on the RACE reads. The sample lists some 93,000 distinct CDR3 sequences; approximately 10% were seen once. The material sequenced was whole blood. The receptor set was obtained from a female donor in good health. Some clones in this sample may be carry-over from other donors' samples.

Ten or more counts support this clonotype. The gene calls are TRBV29-1 and TRBJ2-7; 7 nucleotides line up with TRBD1. The CDR3 consists of 13 residues. Germline V CDR1 and CDR2: SQVTM, ANQGSEA. The V gene end was trimmed by 5 bases and the J gene end by 6 bases; junction bases not matched to a gene: 10. The CDR3 here is CSVYRGPGSEQYF. The CDR3 region has the DNA TGCAGCGTTTACAGGGGCCCGGGTAGCGAGCAGTACTTC.

This clonotype came up a few times. This sequence joins TRBV7-2 and TRBJ2-3; D may be TRBD2 (5 bases). The CDR3 contains 15 residues. V shed 1 base and J shed 3 bases, with 11 bases lying between them. The germline V gene encodes CDR1 SGHTA and CDR2 FQGNSA. For the CDR3, the DNA is TGTGCCAGCAGCTTAGAGAACGGGGTAACAGATACGCAGTATTTT. Encoded protein: CASSLENGVTDTQYF.

A few counts support this clonotype. The J gene is TRBJ2-6, the V gene TRBV10-2; tentatively, D is TRBD2 (6 bases). V lost 5 bases and J 0 bases, leaving 14 bases between the germline ends. CDR3 length equals 17 residues. CDR1 WSHSY and CDR2 SAAADI come from the germline V gene. CDR3 sequence reads: CASSRTGLFSGANVLTF. CDR3 in DNA: TGCGCCAGCAGTCGGACGGGACTTTTCTCTGGGGCCAACGTCCTGACTTTC.

This clonotype was picked up a small number of times. This chain connects TRBV7-8 to TRBJ2-7; possibly TRBD2 for D (6 bases). Germline CDR1 reads SGHVS; CDR2 reads FQNEAQ. CDR3 length equals 15 residues. The V gene lost 2 bases and the J gene lost 2 bases, with 13 bases spanning the gap. The CDR3 DNA reads TGTGCCAGCAGCTTATACGCGGGACGGACCTACGAGCAGTACTTC. It codes for CASSLYAGRTYEQYF. Full variable domain (rest looked up from reference TRBV7-8 and TRBJ2-7): GAGVSQSPRYKVAKRGQDVALRCDPISGHVSLFWYQQALGQGPEFLTYFQNEAQLDKSGLPSDRFFAERPEGSVSTLKIQRTQQEDSAVYLCASSLYAGRTYEQYFGPGTRLTVT.

This clonotype was seen at least ten times. The CDR3 region has the DNA TGTGCCAGCAGCCAAGAAGGATGGGAAAGGGCTAGCTATGGCTACACCTTC. This codes for CASSQEGWERASYGYTF. This chain joins TRBV4-2 and TRBJ1-2; D is unresolved. V dropped 0 bases and J dropped 4 bases, with 18 bases sitting between them. The CDR3 length is 17 residues. Germline assignment: CDR1 LGHNA and CDR2 YNFKEQ.

The chain combines TRBV13 with TRBJ2-7, with 7 bases aligning to TRBD2. From germline, CDR1 is PRHDT and CDR2 FYEKMQ (reference sequence). With V trimmed by 3 bases and J by 2 bases, 4 bases remained unmatched. This CDR3 spans 14 amino acids. The CDR3 bases are TGTGCCAGCAGCTTTGAGGGGAGGGCCTACGAGCAGTACTTC. It is translated as CASSFEGRAYEQYF. The full variable domain, in which reference TRBV13 and TRBJ2-7 provide the parts outside the CDR3, is AAGVIQSPRHLIKEKRETATLKCYPIPRHDTVYWYQQGPGQDPQFLISFYEKMQSDKGSIPDRFSAQQFSDYHSELNMSSLELGDSALYFCASSFEGRAYEQYFGPGTRLTVT.

This clonotype occurred many times. The rearrangement links TRBV7-2 to TRBJ1-5, with D perhaps TRBD1 (6 bases). Germline CDR1 SGHTA, CDR2 FQGNSA. This CDR3 is built from 14 residues. V gave up 2 bases and J gave up 6 bases, with 11 bases separating them. DNA of the CDR3: TGTGCCAGCAGCTTAAGGGGGGTCGGTCAGCCCCAGCATTTT. Translation: CASSLRGVGQPQHF.

This clonotype was seen more than once but under ten times. The chain uses TRBV10-3 and TRBJ2-3, with D uncertain. There are 17 residues in the CDR3. The V end lost 5 bases, the J end lost 0 bases, and 18 bases lay between the germline ends. The germline V gene has CDR1 ENHRY and CDR2 SYGVKD. The CDR3 DNA reads TGTGCCATCAGTCGGTCTCGCATTTTAACTAGCACAGATACGCAGTATTTT. This encodes CAISRSRILTSTDTQYF.

The table lists this clonotype with many counts. The chain links TRBV29-1 to TRBJ1-1; D is unresolved. CDR3 length: 13 residues. The germline V gene encodes CDR1 SQVTM and CDR2 ANQGSEA. Trimming stripped 7 bases from V and 0 bases from J, with 12 bases between. DNA of the CDR3: TGCAGCGCCTACGCGGGGATGAACACTGAAGCTTTCTTT. This encodes CSAYAGMNTEAFF.

This clonotype was observed a few times. The chain has TRBV20-1 and TRBJ2-7, with 10 nucleotides matching TRBD2. V was clipped by 0 bases and J by 5 bases; unmatched bases: 7. CDR3 length equals 15 residues. Germline V gene sequence: CDR1 DFQATT, CDR2 SNEGSKA (reference sequence). CDR3 in DNA: TGCAGTGCTAGAGATAGAACTAGCGGGGTCAACGAGCAGTACTTC. Its protein product is CSARDRTSGVNEQYF.

The chain couples TRBV20-1 to TRBJ2-5, with no clear D. The germline V and J ends were trimmed by 1 base and 6 bases, with 12 bases remaining between them. Germline V CDR1 and CDR2: DFQATT, SNEGSKA (reference sequence). The CDR3 runs 13 residues. The CDR3: CSARANSLKTQYF. CDR3 nucleotides: TGCAGTGCTAGAGCGAATAGCTTGAAGACCCAGTACTTC.

The V gene is TRBV7-2, the J gene TRBJ1-5; 7 bases fit TRBD1. Trimming removed 5 bases from V and 6 bases from J; junction bases left unmatched: 4. Germline V gene data show CDR1 as SGHTA and CDR2 as FQGNSA. This CDR3 contains 13 residues. The CDR3 reads CASSPDRIQPQHF. As DNA, the CDR3 is TGTGCCAGCAGCCCGGACAGGATTCAGCCCCAGCATTTT.

The rearrangement joins TRBV7-9 to TRBJ1-5, with 9 positions matching TRBD1. V lost 1 base to trimming and J lost 9 bases; unmatched junction nucleotides: 13. This CDR3 comprises 17 residues. CDR1 is SEHNR, CDR2 FQNEAQ, per germline (reference sequence). CDR3: CASSLGPGQGLSGPQHF. The CDR3 nucleotides read TGTGCCAGCAGCTTAGGACCGGGACAGGGCCTCTCGGGGCCCCAGCATTTT.

The chain combines TRBV2 with TRBJ2-3; TRBD1 agrees at 11 bases. The V and J ends lost 3 bases and 2 bases, in that order; junction bases with no gene match: 7. Germline CDR1 is SNHLY and CDR2 is FYNNEI. This CDR3 comprises 17 residues. The CDR3 spells CASSDWDRGVHTDTQYF. CDR3 nucleotides: TGTGCCAGCAGTGATTGGGACAGGGGGGTTCACACAGATACGCAGTATTTT. The full variable domain, in which reference TRBV2 and TRBJ2-3 provide the parts outside the CDR3, is EPEVTQTPSHQVTQMGQEVILRCVPISNHLYFYWYRQILGQKVEFLVSFYNNEISEKSEIFDDQFSVERPDGSNFTLKIRSTKLEDSAMYFCASSDWDRGVHTDTQYFGPGTRLTVL.

The chain employs TRBV27 and TRBJ2-1, with 9 bases fitting TRBD2. Trimming cost V 4 bases and J 8 bases; bases outside gene matches: 9. The CDR3 length is 15 residues. The germline V gene has CDR1 MNHEY and CDR2 SMNVEV (reference sequence). The CDR3 region is CASSSPQAGGDEQFF. CDR3 sequence (DNA): TGTGCCAGCAGTTCTCCCCAAGCGGGAGGCGATGAGCAGTTCTTC.

This clonotype was observed a few times. CDR3 nucleotide sequence: TGTGCCAGCAGTTTCCAGCGGGGCCCCTACGAGCAGTACTTC. As protein: CASSFQRGPYEQYF. The rearrangement links TRBV28 to TRBJ2-7; TRBD2 matches 7 bases. V dropped 3 bases and J dropped 2; count of bases not matched to a gene: 4. This CDR3 contains 14 residues. The germline CDR1 and CDR2 sequences are MDHEN and SYDVKM.

Ten or more counts support this clonotype. The chain uses TRBV20-1 and TRBJ2-7; maybe TRBD2 (6 bases). V gave up 2 bases and J gave up 3 bases, with 14 bases separating them. Per the germline V gene, CDR1 is DFQATT and CDR2 is SNEGSKA (reference sequence). This CDR3 region has 14 residues. The CDR3 is CSARRDGGLYEQYF. DNA of the CDR3: TGCAGTGCTAGAAGGGACGGAGGGCTCTACGAGCAGTACTTC.